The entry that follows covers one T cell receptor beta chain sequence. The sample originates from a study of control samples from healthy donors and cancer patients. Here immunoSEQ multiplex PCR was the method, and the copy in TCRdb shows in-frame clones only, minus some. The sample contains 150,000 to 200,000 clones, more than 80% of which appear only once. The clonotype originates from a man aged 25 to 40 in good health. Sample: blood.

The CDR3 sequence is CASSQASGGSSTDTQYF. Here the CDR3 DNA reads TGCGCCAGCAGCCAGGCTAGCGGGGGTTCTAGCACAGATACGCAGTATTTT. This sequence joins TRBV4-1 and TRBJ2-3; 10 bases are a match to TRBD2. Trimming removed 3 bases from V and 0 bases from J; junction bases left unmatched: 6. The CDR3 is 17 residues long. CDR1 is MGHRA and CDR2 is YSYEKL in the germline V gene.